A single sample is the source of the 9 T cell receptor beta chains below, sequenced in a study of post-analysis software for immune sequencing data. Regarding the study as a whole: The study found TRBV5-6, TRBV5-1 and TRBV20-1 among about 5 TRBV segments more frequent in patients than controls.

Prepared TCR beta cDNA libraries contained unique molecular identifiers. Each CDR3 protein gets one entry after TCRdb re-called the PCR reads with MiXCR. The table includes around 440,000 distinct CDR3 sequences, 40% to 55% detected once. Their target antigens are unknown. The sequenced material came from blood. These receptors all come from a girl aged 10 to 17 with multiple sclerosis.

The rearrangement joins TRBV10-3 to TRBJ1-2, with D possibly matching TRBD1 (5 bases). The CDR3 spans 14 residues. V lost 6 bases and J 3 bases, leaving 14 bases between the germline ends. Germline CDR1 ENHRY, CDR2 SYGVKD. The CDR3 nucleotides read TGTGCCATCAGGGCGGCAGGGCGCGACTATGGCTACACCTTC. Translated: CAIRAAGRDYGYTF.

Note on this clonotype: A read error is possible here, since a much larger clone lies one base away. This sequence joins TRBV6-4 and TRBJ2-3, with TRBD2 as a possible D gene (6 bases). The CDR3 spans 14 residues. V lost 6 bases to trimming and J lost 0 bases, with 10 bases between them. Germline-derived CDR1 and CDR2 are MRHNA and SNTAGT. CDR3 residues: CASRDAGSTDTQYF. CDR3 DNA sequence: TGTGCCAGCAGGGACGCGGGGAGCACAGATACGCAGTATTTT.

This chain joins TRBV29-1 and TRBJ2-1; D uncertain. CDR1 is SQVTM, CDR2 ANQGSEA, per germline. V dropped 5 bases and J dropped 1 base, with 6 bases sitting between them. The CDR3 runs 12 residues. The CDR3 spells CSVYDSYNEQFF. In DNA form, the CDR3 reads TGCAGCGTTTATGATTCCTACAATGAGCAGTTCTTC.

The V call is TRBV12-3 or TRBV12-4, the J call TRBJ1-1; tentative D call: TRBD1 (6 bases). V lost 6 bases to trimming and J lost 8 bases, with 19 bases between them. The CDR3 totals 14 residues. The CDR3 here is CASSHHRRGREAFF. DNA of the CDR3: TGTGCCAGCAGCCACCACCGGAGGGGGAGAGAAGCTTTCTTT.

The chain has TRBV28 and TRBJ1-2; D unresolved. The V gene lost 6 bases and the J gene lost 2 bases, with 7 bases spanning the gap. This CDR3 is built from 12 residues. Germline V gene lookup returns CDR1 MDHEN and CDR2 SYDVKM. In DNA form, the CDR3 reads TGTGCCAGCAGCAGGCAAAACTATGGCTACACCTTC. This translates into CASSRQNYGYTF.

This rearrangement joins TRBV6-4 to TRBJ2-1; 11 nucleotides match TRBD2. The V segment lost 2 bases and the J segment 6 bases; nucleotides outside the gene matches: 0. This CDR3 is 14 amino acids long. Looked up from germline, CDR1 is MRHNA and CDR2 is SNTAGT. The chain's CDR3 is CASSDGLAGNEQFF. The CDR3, as DNA: TGTGCCAGCAGTGACGGACTAGCGGGCAATGAGCAGTTCTTC.

This clonotype was recorded a few times. The chain links TRBV28 to TRBJ2-7, with no clear D. Germline assignment: CDR1 MDHEN and CDR2 SYDVKM. V was cut by 7 bases and J by 2 bases, with 9 bases left in between. The CDR3 loop spans 12 amino acids. In nucleotides, the CDR3 is TGTGCCAGCACAGGAGTCGCCTACGAGCAGTACTTC. Translation: CASTGVAYEQYF.

This rearrangement joins TRBV7-2 to TRBJ1-1; no clear D gene. CDR1 and CDR2 (germline): SGHTA, FQGNSA. V was pared by 5 bases and J by 1 base, with 17 bases between. There are 16 residues in the CDR3. CDR3 DNA sequence: TGTGCCAGCAGCCCGACCGGGAGTTTAAAGAACACTGAAGCTTTCTTT. Encoded protein: CASSPTGSLKNTEAFF.

V and J are TRBV20-1 and TRBJ1-5, with TRBD1 as a possible D gene (5 bases). This CDR3 region has 13 residues. V shed 6 bases and J shed 1 base, with 10 bases lying between them. The germline gives CDR1 DFQATT, CDR2 SNEGSKA (reference sequence). The CDR3 region is CSAGQGSNQPQHF. CDR3 nucleotides: TGCAGTGCAGGCCAGGGCAGCAATCAGCCCCAGCATTTT.